This T cell receptor gamma chain was captured by sequencing in a study of Vγ9Vδ2 T cells in congenital toxoplasmosis (dated by TCRdb to the early 2020s). Regarding the study in general: Congenital toxoplasmosis was diagnosed using IgG, IgM and IgA serology, Western blot and an in-house interferon-gamma release assay. Infant repertoires were sequenced at 2 months after birth and at 1 year of age. The study compared gamma and delta chain CDR3 repertoires of sorted blood gammadelta T cells between congenitally T. gondii-infected and uninfected infants. TCR sequencing was performed on about five infected and some ten uninfected infants at 2 months and on 3 infected and 4 uninfected infants at 1 year. The full study reports these points: Compared with uninfected infants, infected infants at 2 months appeared to have fewer N additions in their TRGV9 and TRDV2 CDR3s, and this was especially true for TRDV2-TRDJ1 sequences. Two months was the earliest age with enough suitable sample material for TCR repertoire analysis, so newborn repertoires were not sequenced. A public TRGV9 clonotype was highly prevalent in both infected and uninfected infants. At 1 year of age, repertoire differences between infected and uninfected infants were less clear than at 2 months. Germline-encoded fetal-type TRDV2 CDR3 sequences seemed more prevalent in infected than uninfected approximately 2-month-old infants, suggesting an in utero expansion footprint.

From its cysteine to its phenylalanine, the CDR3 spans 14 amino acids. Solely the CDR3 DNA is kept, with 42 bases framed from the first base. After removal of 2 bases from V and 3 bases from J, the junction retains 7 bases not matched to a gene. The germline V gene (reference sequence) supplies CDR1 GITISATS and CDR2 ISYDGTV. cDNA was made by template-switch reverse transcription with TRGC- and TRDC-specific primers in one tube, using SuperScript II. The TRGC primer was designed to bind both the TRGC1 and TRGC2 constant genes. TRG and TRD amplification used the KAPA Real-Time Library Amplification Kit, with AMPure XP bead purification between steps. Index PCR with the Nextera XT Index Kit was used to add Illumina sequencing adapters. Sequencing of TRG and TRD amplicons was performed on an Illumina MiSeq with the V2 300 kit, and 150 bp paired-end reads were generated. Per the authors' processing: Before any further analysis, FastQC version 0.11.8 was used to check read quality. Reads were mapped to GenBank TRG or TRD reference genes, and MiXCR version 3.0.3 was used to assemble CDR3 sequences. Default MiXCR settings were used, apart from assembling TRDD gene segments from 3 instead of 5 consecutive nucleotides. N additions, CDR3 length, J segment length and clonotype sharing between samples were computed with VDJtools version 1.2.1. CDR3 sequences that were out of frame or contained stop codons were left out of the analysis. The overlap of infant repertoires with previously published Vgamma9Vdelta2 repertoires from fetal, cord blood and adult blood was compared. Via CATT, TCRdb reprocessed the public reads, and rows with identical DNA were then joined. Clone size and V and J calls follow TCRdb, not the original study. The sample table holds some 130 gamma-chain clones, of which 2% to 3% were seen once. Together, the top ten hold 70% to 85% of the sample.

As a fraction of the sample, this clone is large (0.1 to 1%). The antigen it recognizes is unknown. One base away there is no much larger clone; base qualities are not given. Mothers of both infected and uninfected infants received the same treatment, using spiramycin and/or pyrimethamine plus sulfadiazine plus folinic acid. Every infant, whether infected or uninfected, was delivered at term, after more than 37 weeks of gestation. Around 1,000 uL of blood was processed into PBMCs by Lymphoprep gradient centrifugation, after which the PBMCs were cryopreserved in liquid nitrogen and shipped to Belgium. Thawed PBMCs were labeled with Zombie NIR viability dye and stained with CD3, TCR gammadelta, Vgamma9 and Vdelta2 antibodies. Sorting of CD3+ TCRgammadelta+ T cells was performed on a FACSAria III, with a mean purity of 98%. The RNeasy Micro Kit was used to isolate RNA from about 9,000 sorted gammadelta T cells per sample. The infants were born to mothers who were enrolled with primary T. gondii infection during pregnancy. Peripheral blood samples from the infants were taken at an outpatient microbiology and virology center in Pavia, Italy.

Rearrangement joined TRGV9 to TRGJ1 or TRGJ2. The sample was gamma-delta T cells from blood. The receptor comes from a child younger than 10 born to a mother with Toxoplasma gondii infection during pregnancy, either congenitally infected or uninfected (not recorded which). The sequenced DNA: TGTGCCTTGTGGGAGGGGCTCGGTTATTATAAGAAACTCTTT. This yields the protein CALWEGLGYYKKLF.